The 26 T cell receptor beta chains below were found in one sample sequenced in a study of shared clonotypes between healthy human individuals (dated by TCRdb to the early 2020s). Library method: the immunoSEQ multiplex PCR assay. TCRdb obtained this table from immuneACCESS and retained in-frame rearrangements with V and J assigned. These tables miss some clones; where compared with another copy, unresolved V genes account for less than half of the shortfall, and the remainder is unexplained. This sample is represented by about 1.5 million clones; roughly 98% of them were singletons. The top ten hold roughly 0.42% of the sample. The specimen was naive CD4+ T cells sorted from blood. The cell subset or site label corresponds to: CD45RA+ positively selected. These receptors originate from a man in his thirties or forties in good health.

The chain uses TRBV7-9 and TRBJ2-7; the match to TRBD1 covers 9 bases. Trimming removed 5 bases from V and 5 bases from J; junction bases left unmatched: 4. Germline assignment: CDR1 SEHNR and CDR2 FQNEAQ (reference sequence). The CDR3 runs to 13 residues. Here the CDR3 DNA reads TGTGCCAGCAGCAGGTACAGGGGGCACGAGCAGTACTTC. This sequence encodes CASSRYRGHEQYF.

This chain links TRBV19 with TRBJ2-7; D might be TRBD2 (6 bases). The CDR3 is 13 residues long. Germline values: CDR1 LNHDA, CDR2 SQIVND (reference sequence). V was pared by 3 bases and J by 6 bases, with 12 bases between. The CDR3 sequence is CASSIEVGGEQYF. The CDR3 DNA sequence: TGTGCCAGTAGTATTGAGGTCGGGGGCGAGCAGTACTTC. The complete variable domain, with remaining parts taken from reference TRBV19 and TRBJ2-7, reads DGGITQSPKYLFRKEGQNVTLSCEQNLNHDAMYWYRQDPGQGLRLIYYSQIVNDFQKGDIAEGYSVSREKKESFPLTVTSAQKNPTAFYLCASSIEVGGEQYFGPGTRLTVT.

The V call is TRBV30, the J call TRBJ2-2, with 9 bases lining up with TRBD2. The CDR3 contains 17 residues. Germline CDR1 reads GTSNPN; CDR2 reads SVGIG (reference sequence). V dropped 3 bases and J dropped 0; count of bases not matched to a gene: 8. For the CDR3, the DNA is TGTGCCTGGAGAAGGATAGCGGGAGAATCGAACACCGGGGAGCTGTTTTTT. Translated: CAWRRIAGESNTGELFF.

V gene TRBV10-1 combines with J gene TRBJ2-7; 10 nucleotides align to TRBD2. The CDR3 extends over 13 amino acids. V trimming: 4 bases; J trimming: 7 bases; junction bases outside the gene matches: 4. CDR1 is WNHNN, CDR2 SYGVQD, per germline (reference sequence). CDR3: CASSGLAGDEQYF. CDR3 in DNA: TGCGCCAGCAGTGGGCTAGCGGGAGATGAGCAGTACTTC.

The chain couples TRBV10-2 to TRBJ2-2, with unresolved D. The germline V gene has CDR1 WSHSY and CDR2 SAAADI. Trimming cost V 4 bases and J 7 bases, with 4 bases left between them. This CDR3 region has 11 residues. The CDR3 is CASSVVGELFF. Written as DNA, the CDR3 is TGCGCCAGCAGTGTCGTCGGGGAGCTGTTTTTT.

V gene TRBV7-3 combines with J gene TRBJ1-2; D may be TRBD1 (6 bases). The CDR3 runs 13 residues. CDR1 and CDR2 (germline): SGHTA, FQGTGA. Trimming took off 4 bases at V and 8 bases at J, with 14 bases between the two ends. DNA for the CDR3: TGTGCCAGCAGCTCCTCAGGGGTAGGAGGCTACACCTTC. It specifies CASSSSGVGGYTF.

This chain connects TRBV18 to TRBJ1-1; TRBD1 might be the D (5 bases). CDR1 and CDR2 (germline): KGHSH, LQKENI. V gave up 3 bases and J gave up 7 bases, with 12 bases separating them. This CDR3 has 13 residues. Written as DNA, the CDR3 is TGTGCCAGCTCACCTCCAGGGCAGGTTGAAGCTTTCTTT. Translated: CASSPPGQVEAFF.

Concerning this clone: One end of the junction is discordant with germline, which a read error may explain. This CDR3 is CASTLGRGGYGYTF. Written as DNA, the CDR3 is TGCGCCAGCACCTTGGGGAGGGGTGGCTATGGCTACACCTTC. V is TRBV5-1 and J is TRBJ1-2, with a tentative D call TRBD1 (5 bases). This CDR3 region has 14 residues. Germline loops: CDR1 SGHRS, CDR2 YFSETQ. Together with reference TRBV5-1 and TRBJ1-2, the CDR3 gives the full variable domain: KAGVTQTPRYLIKTRGQQVTLSCSPISGHRSVSWYQQTPGQGLQFLFEYFSETQRNKGNFPGRFSGRQFSNSRSEMNVSTLELGDSALYLCASTLGRGGYGYTFGSGTRLTVV.

The chain recombines TRBV5-4 with TRBJ1-2, with D possibly matching TRBD1 (5 bases). Trimming removed 4 bases at V and 3 bases at J, with 16 bases between. This CDR3 has 15 amino acids. Germline values: CDR1 SGHNT, CDR2 YYREEE (reference sequence). DNA for the CDR3: TGTGCCAGCAGCATGCTGGCGGGGCTAGACTATGGCTACACCTTC. Protein sequence: CASSMLAGLDYGYTF.

V is TRBV19 and J is TRBJ2-1; 14 bases match TRBD2. Germline assignment: CDR1 LNHDA and CDR2 SQIVND (reference sequence). CDR3 size: 15 residues. V shed 9 bases, J shed 5 bases, and the junction held 6 bases outside the gene matches. The CDR3 loop reads CASKTSGRADNEQFF. CDR3 coding DNA: TGTGCCAGCAAGACTAGCGGGAGGGCCGACAATGAGCAGTTCTTC.

The chain is built from TRBV2 and TRBJ2-7; the D is unclear. V was trimmed by 5 bases and J by 0 bases, leaving 11 bases between them. The CDR3 is 14 residues long. The germline gives CDR1 SNHLY, CDR2 FYNNEI. The CDR3 sequence is CASSPDTDSYEQYF. CDR3 bases: TGTGCCAGCAGTCCCGACACGGACTCCTACGAGCAGTACTTC.

V is TRBV10-2 and J is TRBJ2-2; D perhaps matches TRBD1 (7 bases). The germline CDR1 and CDR2 sequences are WSHSY and SAAADI. The CDR3 has 15 amino acids. Trimming cost V 6 bases and J 4 bases, with 15 bases left between them. The CDR3 loop is CASRRQGGSTGELFF. The CDR3 coding sequence is TGCGCCAGCAGACGGCAGGGGGGTAGCACCGGGGAGCTGTTTTTT.

The CDR3 region has the DNA TGTGCCAGCAGCTTGGCCAGCGGACCGGTGGGGGATGGCTACACCTTC. It encodes CASSLASGPVGDGYTF. This chain uses TRBV5-4 with TRBJ1-2; a possible D gene is TRBD1 (5 bases). This CDR3 comprises 16 residues. Trimming stripped 0 bases from V and 6 bases from J, with 18 bases between. Germline V gene data show CDR1 as SGHNT and CDR2 as YYREEE (reference sequence).

Only one count was recorded for this clone. The chain employs TRBV2 and TRBJ2-7; 7 nucleotides match TRBD1. The CDR3 consists of 15 residues. Germline V lookup: CDR1 SNHLY, CDR2 FYNNEI. The trim removed 6 bases at V and 7 bases at J, leaving 15 bases unmatched. The CDR3 loop is CASRKRQGRIWEQYF. The CDR3, as DNA: TGTGCCAGCAGAAAGCGACAGGGTCGGATCTGGGAGCAGTACTTC.

CDR3 in DNA: TGTGCCAGCAGCCGTAGTCGCGGCGGGGGACTAGCGCACACAGATACGCAGTATTTT. This encodes CASSRSRGGGLAHTDTQYF. V usage is TRBV7-9 and J usage is TRBJ2-3; TRBD2 agrees at 10 bases. The CDR3 is 19 residues long. The V gene's germline CDR1 is SEHNR and CDR2 FQNEAQ (reference sequence). The J segment lost 2 bases and the V segment lost 5 bases, leaving 16 bases of the junction unmatched.

J is TRBJ1-3 and V is TRBV5-1; the D is unclear. Germline lookup yields CDR1 SGHRS and CDR2 YFSETQ. The CDR3 extends over 14 amino acids. Trimming pared 5 bases from V and 0 bases from J, leaving 9 bases between. DNA for the CDR3: TGCGCCAGCAGTTCGCCGAACTCTGGAAACACCATATATTTT. This codes for CASSSPNSGNTIYF.

The chain links TRBV19 to TRBJ2-7, with D possibly called TRBD1 or TRBD2 (5 bases each). The germline CDR1 and CDR2 sequences are LNHDA and SQIVND (reference sequence). This CDR3 is built from 13 residues. Trimming removed 6 bases from V and 7 bases from J, with 16 bases in between. The CDR3, as DNA: TGTGCCAGTAGCCGACGGGGCGAGCAGGAGCAGTACTTC. Translated: CASSRRGEQEQYF.

The V call is TRBV18, the J call TRBJ2-1, with D possibly being TRBD2 (5 bases). Trimming pared 4 bases from V and 8 bases from J, leaving 12 bases between. From germline, CDR1 is KGHSH and CDR2 LQKENI. The CDR3 covers 13 residues. The CDR3 is CASSLTTEDEQFF. The CDR3 bases are TGTGCCAGCTCACTAACTACGGAGGATGAGCAGTTCTTC.

The rearrangement uses TRBV28 and TRBJ2-5; 12 nucleotides align to TRBD1. The CDR3 length is 15 residues. Germline-derived CDR1 and CDR2 are MDHEN and SYDVKM. The J segment lost 6 bases and the V segment lost 2 bases, leaving 4 bases of the junction unmatched. The CDR3 is CASSLTGQGAKTQYF. CDR3 nucleotide sequence: TGTGCCAGCAGTTTAACGGGACAGGGGGCAAAGACCCAGTACTTC.

The rearrangement links TRBV9 to TRBJ2-2, with TRBD2 identical over 12 bases. The CDR3 runs to 16 residues. CDR1 is SGDLS, CDR2 YYNGEE, per germline. V lost 4 bases, J lost 6 bases, and 7 bases stayed unmatched. The CDR3 DNA reads as TGTGCCAGCAGCCCGAGACTAGCGGGAGCCCCCGGGGAGCTGTTTTTT. Translating gives CASSPRLAGAPGELFF.

The V gene is TRBV5-4, the J gene TRBJ2-7; D is ambiguous. The ends were cut back, 2 bases at V and 6 bases at J, with 21 bases in the middle. The CDR3 spans 16 residues. Looked up from germline, CDR1 is SGHNT and CDR2 is YYREEE (reference sequence). CDR3 in amino acids: CASSFSRKGGLLEQYF. CDR3 DNA: TGTGCCAGCAGCTTTAGTCGGAAGGGTGGTCTTCTCGAGCAGTACTTC. The whole variable domain, remainder taken from reference TRBV5-4 and TRBJ2-7, is ETGVTQSPTHLIKTRGQQVTLRCSSQSGHNTVSWYQQALGQGPQFIFQYYREEENGRGNFPPRFSGLQFPNYSSELNVNALELDDSALYLCASSFSRKGGLLEQYFGPGTRLTVT.

This chain links TRBV5-1 with TRBJ2-1, with D maybe TRBD1 (6 bases). This CDR3 has 13 residues. Deletions cut 3 bases from V and 12 bases from J, with 16 bases between. Germline lookup yields CDR1 SGHRS and CDR2 YFSETQ. CDR3 in amino acids: CASSSVPGGGQFF. The CDR3 bases are TGCGCCAGCAGCTCGGTACCTGGGGGCGGGCAGTTCTTC.

The rearrangement uses TRBV18 and TRBJ2-7, with D unresolved. V was shortened by 3 bases and J by 6 bases, with 6 bases between the two germline ends. CDR3 size: 11 residues. The germline gives CDR1 KGHSH, CDR2 LQKENI. CDR3 in DNA: TGTGCCAGCTCACCCCAGGCCGAGCAGTACTTC. This sequence encodes CASSPQAEQYF. The full variable domain, in which reference TRBV18 and TRBJ2-7 provide the parts outside the CDR3, is NAGVMQNPRHLVRRRGQEARLRCSPMKGHSHVYWYRQLPEEGLKFMVYLQKENIIDESGMPKERFSAEFPKEGPSILRIQQVVRGDSAAYFCASSPQAEQYFGPGTRLTVT.

V gene TRBV27 combines with J gene TRBJ2-1, with D possibly matching TRBD2 (6 bases). Trimming removed 5 bases at V and 6 bases at J, with 17 bases between. The germline V gene has CDR1 MNHEY and CDR2 SMNVEV (reference sequence). This CDR3 region has 15 residues. CDR3 nucleotides: TGTGCCAGCAGTACCATATCCTCTAGCGTCAATGAGCAGTTCTTC. It codes for CASSTISSSVNEQFF.

The CDR3 DNA reads TGCGCCAGCAGCTTGGGTCTGGGAGGGTGGGTCAATGAGCAGTTCTTC. Protein: CASSLGLGGWVNEQFF. The gene calls are TRBV5-1 and TRBJ2-1, with 7 bases lining up with TRBD2. There are 16 residues in the CDR3. Germline V gives CDR1 SGHRS, CDR2 YFSETQ. J lost 6 bases, V lost 0 bases, and 9 bases had no gene match.

About this clone itself: This sample also contains other DNA sequences that code for the same CDR3. The CDR3 here is CASSPPSDTQYF. The DNA for the CDR3 is TGTGCCAGCTCACCACCGTCGGATACGCAGTATTTT. J is TRBJ2-3 and V is TRBV18; no reliable D call. Germline lookup yields CDR1 KGHSH and CDR2 LQKENI. The germline V and J ends were trimmed by 0 bases and 6 bases, with 4 bases remaining between them. CDR3 length: 12 amino acids. Complete variable domain (other parts from reference TRBV18 and TRBJ2-3): NAGVMQNPRHLVRRRGQEARLRCSPMKGHSHVYWYRQLPEEGLKFMVYLQKENIIDESGMPKERFSAEFPKEGPSILRIQQVVRGDSAAYFCASSPPSDTQYFGPGTRLTVL.